These 20 T cell receptor beta chains share one sample of origin, sequenced in a study of blood T cell repertoires in COVID-19. Here immunoSEQ multiplex PCR was the method, and the copy in TCRdb shows in-frame clones only, minus some. This table holds roughly 350,000 clones, 92% found once. Sequencing was carried out using PBMCs or T cells enriched from blood (not recorded which). These receptors were collected from a woman in her twenties or thirties who had recovered from COVID-19.

CDR3 bases: TGCGCCAGCAGCCCCACCGCCGGCACTGAAGCTTTCTTT. Its protein product is CASSPTAGTEAFF. The chain employs TRBV5-1 and TRBJ1-1; D is unresolved. Germline V CDR1 and CDR2: SGHRS, YFSETQ. The ends were cut back, 4 bases at V and 4 bases at J, with 11 bases in the middle. The CDR3 has 13 residues.

J is TRBJ1-1 and V is TRBV6-5; D is unresolved. V was pared by 6 bases and J by 6 bases, with 14 bases between. Per germline, CDR1 MNHEY and CDR2 SVGAGI. There are 13 residues in the CDR3. The CDR3 nucleotides read TGTGCCAGCAGCGCCCGGTGGGAGTCTGAAGCTTTCTTT. This sequence encodes CASSARWESEAFF.

The chain employs TRBV12-3 or TRBV12-4 and TRBJ1-3, with D maybe TRBD1 (5 bases). The CDR3 length is 13 residues. Trimming took off 8 bases at V and 3 bases at J, with 11 bases between the two ends. CDR3 region: CASHTGHGNTIYF. The CDR3 DNA sequence: TGTGCCAGCCATACAGGCCATGGAAACACCATATATTTT.

V usage is TRBV18 and J usage is TRBJ1-5; no clear D gene. V lost 6 bases, J lost 6 bases, and 21 bases lay in between. CDR1 is KGHSH, CDR2 LQKENI, per germline. This CDR3 has 16 residues. For the CDR3, the DNA is TGTGCCAGCTCCCTGACCCCCGCAGAGGTGGGTCAGCCCCAGCATTTT. Encoded protein: CASSLTPAEVGQPQHF. The variable domain in full, completed from reference TRBV18 and TRBJ1-5, reads NAGVMQNPRHLVRRRGQEARLRCSPMKGHSHVYWYRQLPEEGLKFMVYLQKENIIDESGMPKERFSAEFPKEGPSILRIQQVVRGDSAAYFCASSLTPAEVGQPQHFGDGTRLSIL.

J is TRBJ2-3 and V is TRBV5-4, with D perhaps matching TRBD2 (7 bases). The CDR3 is 12 residues long. The germline V gene has CDR1 SGHNT and CDR2 YYREEE (reference sequence). V gave up 5 bases and J gave up 6 bases, with 10 bases separating them. DNA for the CDR3: TGTGCCAGCAGGGCGGGGGCCGATACGCAGTATTTT. Translating it yields CASRAGADTQYF.

The V call is TRBV28, the J call TRBJ1-2; 11 positions match TRBD1. The V segment lost 6 bases and the J segment 5 bases; nucleotides outside the gene matches: 8. Germline V gives CDR1 MDHEN, CDR2 SYDVKM. This CDR3 is 15 amino acids long. Here the CDR3 reads CASSRTGGGKYGYTF. DNA for the CDR3: TGTGCCAGCAGCCGGACAGGGGGCGGGAAGTATGGCTACACCTTC.

This clone came up a few times. The rearrangement uses TRBV5-1 and TRBJ2-5, with a tentative D call TRBD1 (5 bases). Germline CDR1 SGHRS, CDR2 YFSETQ. V was trimmed by 5 bases and J by 1 base, leaving 9 bases between them. The CDR3 loop spans 13 amino acids. The CDR3 nucleotides are TGCGCCAGCAGTAAAAGGGGCCAAGAGACCCAGTACTTC. As protein: CASSKRGQETQYF.

This rearrangement joins TRBV7-2 to TRBJ1-2; 7 nucleotides agree with TRBD1. The CDR3 length is 12 residues. CDR1 and CDR2 (germline): SGHTA, FQGNSA. V trimming: 6 bases; J trimming: 8 bases; junction bases outside the gene matches: 6. The CDR3 here is CASSRNRGGYTF. The CDR3 DNA sequence: TGTGCCAGCAGTCGAAACAGGGGAGGCTACACCTTC.

The V call is TRBV5-8, the J call TRBJ2-7; a possible D gene is TRBD1 (6 bases). The CDR3 runs to 15 residues. Trimming cost V 0 bases and J 3 bases, with 13 bases left between them. Germline V gene sequence: CDR1 SGHTS, CDR2 YDEGEE. CDR3 nucleotide sequence: TGTGCCAGCAGCTTGGGTGGACAGCGTGGCTACGAGCAGTACTTC. This sequence encodes CASSLGGQRGYEQYF.

The chain employs TRBV6-1 and TRBJ2-5; D is possibly TRBD2 (6 bases). The CDR3 is 15 amino acids. Trimming removed 2 bases from V and 4 bases from J, with 14 bases in between. CDR1 and CDR2 (germline): MNHNS, SASEGT. CDR3: CASSEPRGWGETQYF. DNA of the CDR3: TGTGCCAGCAGTGAACCGCGGGGATGGGGAGAGACCCAGTACTTC.

The chain is built from TRBV24-1 and TRBJ1-6; weak D call: TRBD1 (5 bases). V lost 0 bases and J 10 bases, leaving 15 bases between the germline ends. Germline V gives CDR1 KGHDR, CDR2 SFDVKD. This CDR3 has 16 amino acids. The CDR3 region is CATSDLDQGRRSPLHF. The CDR3 nucleotides read TGTGCCACCAGTGATTTGGACCAGGGAAGGCGCTCACCCCTCCACTTT.

The V and J genes are TRBV28 and TRBJ1-5; D remains ambiguous. The CDR3 is 12 amino acids. V was pared by 8 bases and J by 7 bases, with 12 bases between. Germline V gene sequence: CDR1 MDHEN, CDR2 SYDVKM. The CDR3 protein is CASRGVGQPQHF. The CDR3 bases are TGTGCCAGCCGGGGTGTGGGGCAGCCCCAGCATTTT.

The CDR3 nucleotides read TGCGCCAGCAGCCCGCTCCCCCCGGAGGGGTTAAGCTATGGCTACACCTTC. Translation gives CASSPLPPEGLSYGYTF. The rearrangement joins TRBV5-1 to TRBJ1-2, with D possibly matching TRBD1 (5 bases). This CDR3 spans 17 amino acids. V was pared by 4 bases and J by 4 bases, with 23 bases between. Looked up from germline, CDR1 is SGHRS and CDR2 is YFSETQ.

This clone was seen only once. The J gene is TRBJ2-7, the V gene TRBV6-6, with D maybe TRBD1 (5 bases). The CDR3 is 15 residues long. Germline V gene data show CDR1 as MNHNY and CDR2 as SVGAGI (reference sequence). Trimming removed 7 bases from V and 5 bases from J, with 21 bases in between. CDR3 amino acids: CASILRAGNDDEQYF. CDR3 nucleotides: TGTGCCAGCATCTTACGGGCAGGGAACGACGACGAGCAGTACTTC.

The V call is TRBV7-2, the J call TRBJ2-7; 7 bases match TRBD1. CDR1 SGHTA and CDR2 FQGNSA come from the germline V gene. The CDR3 sequence is 15 residues long. V lost 5 bases to trimming and J lost 4 bases; unmatched junction nucleotides: 11. The CDR3 protein is CASSGGSGTVYEQYF. CDR3 sequence (DNA): TGTGCCAGCAGCGGGGGATCCGGGACAGTTTACGAGCAGTACTTC. The full variable domain, completed using reference TRBV7-2 and TRBJ2-7, is GAGVSQSPSNKVTEKGKDVELRCDPISGHTALYWYRQSLGQGLEFLIYFQGNSAPDKSGLPSDRFSAERTGGSVSTLTIQRTQQEDSAVYLCASSGGSGTVYEQYFGPGTRLTVT.

This rearrangement joins TRBV5-6 to TRBJ2-5; maybe TRBD1 (6 bases). CDR3 length: 16 amino acids. V was shortened by 4 bases and J by 10 bases, with 26 bases between the two germline ends. The germline gives CDR1 SGHDT, CDR2 YYEEEE. CDR3 region: CASSPERGLGTRDQYF. CDR3 coding DNA: TGTGCCAGCAGCCCTGAACGAGGGTTGGGGACAAGAGACCAGTACTTC.

The CDR3 loop is CASKVTGERAEAFF. The CDR3 DNA is TGTGCCAGTAAAGTGACAGGGGAGAGGGCTGAAGCTTTCTTT. The rearrangement uses TRBV19 and TRBJ1-1, with 8 positions matching TRBD1. Per germline, CDR1 LNHDA and CDR2 SQIVND (reference sequence). Trimming cost V 7 bases and J 6 bases; bases outside gene matches: 10. This CDR3 has 14 amino acids.

This chain joins TRBV28 and TRBJ1-2; TRBD1 agrees at 7 bases. Germline V gives CDR1 MDHEN, CDR2 SYDVKM. The CDR3 contains 16 residues. V lost 5 bases, J lost 8 bases, and 17 bases stayed unmatched. The CDR3 spells CASSLTGTVELYGYTF. The CDR3 nucleotides are TGTGCCAGCAGTCTCACCGGGACAGTGGAACTATACGGCTACACCTTC.

V and J are TRBV21-1 and TRBJ2-2; whether TRBD1, the table's D call, matches the DNA was not checked. TRBV21-1 is a pseudogene. This CDR3 has 15 amino acids. CDR3: CASVQGADNTGELFF. Here the CDR3 DNA reads TGTGCCAGCGTTCAGGGGGCGGATAACACCGGGGAGCTGTTTTTT.

The rearrangement links TRBV29-1 to TRBJ2-2, with 7 bases fitting TRBD1. J gave up 6 bases and V 7 bases, and 2 bases lay outside the gene matches. The CDR3 extends over 11 amino acids. Germline lookup yields CDR1 SQVTM and CDR2 ANQGSEA. The CDR3 coding sequence is TGCAGCGGAACAGGGGCCGGGGAGCTGTTTTTT. Encoded protein: CSGTGAGELFF.